This T cell receptor beta chain was observed in a study of T cells after yellow fever vaccination. TCRdb analysed the 5' RACE reads with MiXCR anew, one entry per CDR3 protein. The profile shows about 63,000 distinct CDR3 sequences, approximately 8% of them singletons. CDR1 is SGHTA, CDR2 FQGNSA, per germline. The CDR3 is 14 residues long. V was trimmed by 5 bases and J by 5 bases, leaving 15 bases between them. Ten or more counts support this clonotype. This clonotype was obtained from a man aged 30-40 years who received the YFV17D yellow fever vaccine. This specimen consisted of CD8+ T cells sorted from PBMCs, obtained 15 days after the yellow fever booster vaccination. The chain couples TRBV7-2 to TRBJ2-5; the D call may be TRBD1 or TRBD2 (5 bases each). The CDR3 DNA follows: TGTGCCAGCAGCGTATTGGGGGACGGGGAGACCCAGTACTTC. The encoded protein is CASSVLGDGETQYF.